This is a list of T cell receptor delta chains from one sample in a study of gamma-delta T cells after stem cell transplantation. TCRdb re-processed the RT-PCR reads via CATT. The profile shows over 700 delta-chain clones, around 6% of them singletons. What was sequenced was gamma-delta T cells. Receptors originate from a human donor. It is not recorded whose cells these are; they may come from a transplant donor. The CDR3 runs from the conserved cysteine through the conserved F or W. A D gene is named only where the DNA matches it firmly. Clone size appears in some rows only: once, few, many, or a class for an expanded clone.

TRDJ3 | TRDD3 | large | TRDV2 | TGTGCCTGTGACACCTTACTGGGGACCACCTCCTGGGACACCCGACAGATGTTTTTC | CACDTLLGTTSWDTRQMFF
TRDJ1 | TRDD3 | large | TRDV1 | TGTGCTCTTGGGGAGCTACGTGGATGGTACTGGGGGATAAATTCTGCTAAACTCATCTTT | CALGELRGWYWGINSAKLIF
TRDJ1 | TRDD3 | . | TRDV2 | TGTGCCTGTGACACCCCACTTACTGGGGGATACAGTAATAAACTCATCTTT | CACDTPLTGGYSNKLIF
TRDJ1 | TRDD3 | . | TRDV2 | TGTGCCTGTGACACCATACTGGGGGATACAAAGTGGACCGATAAACTCATCTTT | CACDTILGDTKWTDKLIF
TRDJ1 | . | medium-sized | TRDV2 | TGTGCCTGTGACACCGCACCCGGGGGGACCGATAAACTCATCTTT | CACDTAPGGTDKLIF
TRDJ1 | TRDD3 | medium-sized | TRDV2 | TGTGCCTGTGACACCCTGGGGGTCTACACCGATAAACTCATCTTT | CACDTLGVYTDKLIF
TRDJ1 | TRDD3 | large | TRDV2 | TGTGCCTGTGACCACCTTAAGGCTGGGGGAGAGTACACCGATAAACTCATCTTT | CACDHLKAGGEYTDKLIF
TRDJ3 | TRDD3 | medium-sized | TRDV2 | TGTGCCTGTGACACCATCCTGGGGGATATCTCCTGGGACACCCGACAGATGTTTTTC | CACDTILGDISWDTRQMFF
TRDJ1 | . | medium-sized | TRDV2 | TGTGCCTGCTTTCGGATACAGACCGATAGACTCATCTTT | CACFRIQTDRLIF
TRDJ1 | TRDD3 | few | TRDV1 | TGTGCTCTTGGGGAACGGGAATGGGGGATACTACCGACGTCCAACACCGATAAACTCATCTTT | CALGEREWGILPTSNTDKLIF
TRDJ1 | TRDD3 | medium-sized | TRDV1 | TGTGCTCTTGGGGAACTAATTCGGTTCCTACCGGGTGGCTGGGGGATACGGGGGGTCGCGTACACCGATAAACTCATCTTT | CALGELIRFLPGGWGIRGVAYTDKLIF
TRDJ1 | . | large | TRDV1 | TGTGCTCTTGGGGAATTATGGGATTGGCTCCCGATCACCGATAAACTCATCTTT | CALGELWDWLPITDKLIF
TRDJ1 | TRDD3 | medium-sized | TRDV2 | TGTGCCTGTGACGCTCTGGGGGACGAACAGGGGGAGACCGATAAACTCATCTTT | CACDALGDEQGETDKLIF
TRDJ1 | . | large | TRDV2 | TGTGCCTGTGACCCCGTTGGGGGGCTAGGGGAACTCATCTTT | CACDPVGGLGELIF
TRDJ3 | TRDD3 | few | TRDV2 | TGTGCCTGTGACACCGTACTGGGGGATACCCCCTCCTGTGACCTCCGCCCGATGTTTTTC | CACDTVLGDTPSCDLRPMFF
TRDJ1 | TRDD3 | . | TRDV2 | TGCGCCTGTGACACATTGGGGGATACGAACAGTCGCGATAAACTCATCTTT | CACDTLGDTNSRDKLIF
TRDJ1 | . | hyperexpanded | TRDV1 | TGTGCTCTTGGGGAACTAAGTCCTAGACCCTACGGATTCTGGGCTGGCACCGATAAACTCATCTTT | CALGELSPRPYGFWAGTDKLIF
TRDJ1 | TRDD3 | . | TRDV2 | TGTGCCTGTGACCAACTGGGGCCGGACGGGGGGTCCACCGATAAACTCATCTTT | CACDQLGPDGGSTDKLIF
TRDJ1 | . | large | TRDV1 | TGTGCTCTTGGGGAACCGGCCTTCCTAGGGGGGATACTCCCCACGTACACCGATAAACTCATCTTT | CALGEPAFLGGILPTYTDKLIF
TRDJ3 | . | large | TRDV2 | TGTGCCTGTGACACCATGTTGGGACTCAGCTCCTGGGACACCCGACAGATGTTTTTC | CACDTMLGLSSWDTRQMFF
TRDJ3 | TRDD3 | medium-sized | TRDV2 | TGTGCCTGTGACACCGCGACTGGGGATATTACCTCCTGGGACACCCGACAGATGTTTTTC | CACDTATGDITSWDTRQMFF
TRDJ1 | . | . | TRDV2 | TGTGCCTGTGACACCTGGGGGTCCACCGATAAACTCATCTTT | CACDTWGSTDKLIF
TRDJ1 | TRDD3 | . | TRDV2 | TGTGCCTGTGACACTCTGGGGGAGACCGGGAAACTCATCTTT | CACDTLGETGKLIF
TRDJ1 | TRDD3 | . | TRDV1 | TGTGCTCTTGGGGAACTTCGTCTTCCCCTTACTGGGGGAATCTCAAACACCGATAAACTCATCTTT | CALGELRLPLTGGISNTDKLIF
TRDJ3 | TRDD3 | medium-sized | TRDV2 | TGTGCCTGTGACACCGTGCTGGACACTGGGGGGCCTTCAGGGGCCTGGGACACCCGACAGATGTTTTTC | CACDTVLDTGGPSGAWDTRQMFF
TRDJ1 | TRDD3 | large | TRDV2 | TGTGCCTGTGACACCCTGGGGGCCCACACCGATAAACTCATCTTT | CACDTLGAHTDKLIF
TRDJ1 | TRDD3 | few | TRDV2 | TGTGCCCGCGCTCCCTTACTGGGGGATACGTACACCGATAAACTCATCTTT | CARAPLLGDTYTDKLIF
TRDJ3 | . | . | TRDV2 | TGTGCCTGTGACACCGTGGGGTTGCAAAACTCCTGGGACACCCGACAGATGTTTTTC | CACDTVGLQNSWDTRQMFF
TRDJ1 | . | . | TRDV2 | TGTGCCTGTGACCCAGTTGAACGAAGGGGAGAACTGTACACCGATAAACTCATCTTT | CACDPVERRGELYTDKLIF
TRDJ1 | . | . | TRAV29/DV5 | . | CSVLLCSKRPPTKRLGIRDQPYTDKLIF
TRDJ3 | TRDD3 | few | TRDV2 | TGTGCCTGTGTACCCGTACTGGGGGACGACAGCTCCTGGGACACCCGACAGATGTTTTTC | CACVPVLGDDSSWDTRQMFF
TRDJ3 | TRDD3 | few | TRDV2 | TGCGCCTGTGACACCGTCCTGGGGGATATCTCCTGGGACACCCGACAGATGTTTTTC | CACDTVLGDISWDTRQMFF
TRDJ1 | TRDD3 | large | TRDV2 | TGTGCCTGTGACACCCTACGTACTGGGGGATACGCAATTTACACCGATAAACTCATCTTT | CACDTLRTGGYAIYTDKLIF